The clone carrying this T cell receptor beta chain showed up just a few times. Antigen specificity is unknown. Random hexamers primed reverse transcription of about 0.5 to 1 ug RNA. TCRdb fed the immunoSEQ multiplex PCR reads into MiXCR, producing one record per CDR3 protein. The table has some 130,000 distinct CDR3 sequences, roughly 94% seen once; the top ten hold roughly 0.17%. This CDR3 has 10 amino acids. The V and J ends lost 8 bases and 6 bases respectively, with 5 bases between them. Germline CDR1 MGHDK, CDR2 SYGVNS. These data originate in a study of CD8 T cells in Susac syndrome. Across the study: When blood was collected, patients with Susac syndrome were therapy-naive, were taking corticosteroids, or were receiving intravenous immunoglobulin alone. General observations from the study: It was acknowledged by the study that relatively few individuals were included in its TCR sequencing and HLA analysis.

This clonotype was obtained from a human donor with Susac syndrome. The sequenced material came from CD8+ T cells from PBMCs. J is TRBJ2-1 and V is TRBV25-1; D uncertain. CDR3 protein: CASGSNEQFF. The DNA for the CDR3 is TGTGCCAGCGGGTCCAATGAGCAGTTCTTC.